This is a list of T cell receptor beta chains from one sample in a study of blood T cells in healthy people across ages. TCRdb itself ran the 5' RACE reads through MiXCR, one entry per CDR3 protein. This sample has almost 550,000 distinct CDR3 sequences, with around 24% found just once. The same data also contributed to another study, on T cells of mothers and their children.

What was sequenced was blood. These receptors came from a boy between 10 and 17 years old in good health. CDR3s include the opening cysteine and the closing phenylalanine or tryptophan. Each record gives: V gene, J gene, clone size, D gene, CDR3 protein, CDR3 DNA. The D gene is left open where the match is weak. Clone sizes are given selectively: once, few, many, or a class where the clone is expanded.

V gene: TRBV2
J gene: TRBJ1-1
clone size: few
D gene: NA
CDR3 protein: CASSVTGYTEAFF
CDR3 DNA: TGTGCCAGCAGTGTAACAGGGTATACTGAAGCTTTCTTT

V gene: TRBV7-2
J gene: TRBJ2-3
clone size: NA
D gene: TRBD2
CDR3 protein: CASSLALAGGIADTQYF
CDR3 DNA: TGTGCCAGCAGCTTAGCGCTAGCGGGAGGGATAGCAGATACGCAGTATTTT

V gene: TRBV19
J gene: TRBJ2-5
clone size: NA
D gene: NA
CDR3 protein: CASRGRGRETQYF
CDR3 DNA: TGTGCCAGTCGGGGACGGGGGCGCGAGACCCAGTACTTC

V gene: TRBV20-1
J gene: TRBJ2-7
clone size: NA
D gene: NA
CDR3 protein: CSARDLGGGSYEQYF
CDR3 DNA: TGCAGTGCTAGAGATTTGGGCGGAGGCTCCTACGAGCAGTACTTC

V gene: TRBV2
J gene: TRBJ2-7
clone size: NA
D gene: NA
CDR3 protein: CASSESGGEIYEQYF
CDR3 DNA: TGTGCCAGCAGTGAATCCGGGGGAGAAATCTACGAGCAGTACTTC

V gene: TRBV27
J gene: TRBJ1-5
clone size: few
D gene: NA
CDR3 protein: CASSTKGEGNQPQHF
CDR3 DNA: TGTGCCAGCAGTACCAAGGGGGAAGGGAACCAGCCCCAGCATTTT

V gene: TRBV2
J gene: TRBJ2-5
clone size: few
D gene: NA
CDR3 protein: CASKWRGSETQYF
CDR3 DNA: TGTGCCAGCAAGTGGCGGGGTTCGGAGACCCAGTACTTC

V gene: TRBV5-1
J gene: TRBJ2-5
clone size: few
D gene: NA
CDR3 protein: CASSLGDQRSQETQYF
CDR3 DNA: TGCGCCAGCAGCTTGGGGGACCAACGATCACAAGAGACCCAGTACTTC

V gene: TRBV7-9
J gene: TRBJ1-4
clone size: few
D gene: NA
CDR3 protein: CASSPPSTNEKLFF
CDR3 DNA: TGTGCCAGCAGCCCGCCCTCAACTAATGAAAAACTGTTTTTT

V gene: TRBV28
J gene: TRBJ2-7
clone size: NA
D gene: TRBD2
CDR3 protein: CASHSGSAYEQYF
CDR3 DNA: TGTGCCAGCCACAGCGGGAGTGCCTACGAGCAGTACTTC

V gene: TRBV5-5
J gene: TRBJ2-7
clone size: NA
D gene: TRBD2
CDR3 protein: CASSLLAGDFDEQYF
CDR3 DNA: TGTGCCAGCAGCCTACTAGCGGGAGATTTCGACGAGCAGTACTTC

V gene: TRBV29-1
J gene: TRBJ1-1
clone size: few
D gene: NA
CDR3 protein: CSVRAGNTEAFF
CDR3 DNA: TGCAGCGTCCGGGCCGGGAACACTGAAGCTTTCTTT

V gene: TRBV7-9
J gene: TRBJ2-5
clone size: NA
D gene: NA
CDR3 protein: CASVLAGEETQYF
CDR3 DNA: TGTGCCAGCGTTTTGGCAGGAGAAGAGACCCAGTACTTC

V gene: TRBV2
J gene: TRBJ2-7
clone size: NA
D gene: NA
CDR3 protein: CASSEYEQYF
CDR3 DNA: TGTGCCAGCAGTGAATACGAGCAGTACTTC

V gene: TRBV29-1
J gene: TRBJ2-1
clone size: few
D gene: TRBD2
CDR3 protein: CSVDGTSGGPRENEQFF
CDR3 DNA: TGCAGCGTCGATGGGACTAGCGGAGGCCCTCGGGAGAATGAGCAGTTCTTC

V gene: TRBV3-1
J gene: TRBJ2-5
clone size: NA
D gene: TRBD2
CDR3 protein: CASSQDKRTSGDPKYF
CDR3 DNA: TGTGCCAGCAGCCAAGATAAGCGGACTAGCGGGGACCCCAAGTACTTC

V gene: TRBV28
J gene: TRBJ1-1
clone size: once
D gene: NA
CDR3 protein: CASRLGSRTMNTEAFF
CDR3 DNA: TGTGCCAGCAGACTGGGGAGTCGGACTATGAACACTGAAGCTTTCTTT

V gene: TRBV20-1
J gene: TRBJ2-6
clone size: few
D gene: TRBD1
CDR3 protein: CSARDRILSGANVLTF
CDR3 DNA: TGCAGTGCCCGGGACAGGATTCTCTCTGGGGCCAACGTCCTGACTTTC

V gene: TRBV4-2
J gene: TRBJ2-5
clone size: NA
D gene: TRBD2
CDR3 protein: CASSQGEGSVQETQYF
CDR3 DNA: TGTGCCAGCAGCCAAGGGGAGGGGAGCGTTCAAGAGACCCAGTACTTC

V gene: TRBV28
J gene: TRBJ2-7
clone size: few
D gene: NA
CDR3 protein: CASSIGMSYEQYF
CDR3 DNA: TGTGCCAGCAGCATAGGGATGTCCTACGAGCAGTACTTC

V gene: TRBV7-9
J gene: TRBJ1-1
clone size: NA
D gene: NA
CDR3 protein: CASSSQRAGYTEAFF
CDR3 DNA: TGTGCCAGCAGCTCCCAGAGGGCTGGGTACACTGAAGCTTTCTTT

V gene: TRBV5-1
J gene: TRBJ2-2
clone size: NA
D gene: NA
CDR3 protein: CASSLDLLAPGELFF
CDR3 DNA: TGCGCCAGCAGCTTGGATCTCCTAGCCCCCGGGGAGCTGTTTTTT

V gene: TRBV3-1
J gene: TRBJ2-1
clone size: NA
D gene: TRBD1
CDR3 protein: CASSKTGGIDEQFF
CDR3 DNA: TGTGCCAGCAGCAAAACAGGGGGCATCGATGAGCAGTTCTTC

V gene: TRBV5-1
J gene: TRBJ1-1
clone size: once
D gene: NA
CDR3 protein: CASSPGSRVGTEAFF
CDR3 DNA: TGCGCCAGCAGCCCGGGGAGCAGGGTTGGCACTGAAGCTTTCTTT

V gene: TRBV2
J gene: TRBJ2-5
clone size: NA
D gene: NA
CDR3 protein: CASSFPRQQETQYF
CDR3 DNA: TGTGCCAGCAGTTTTCCCAGACAGCAAGAGACCCAGTACTTC

V gene: TRBV6-2/TRBV6-3
J gene: TRBJ2-5
clone size: NA
D gene: TRBD2
CDR3 protein: CASSYVGISGGVGTQYF
CDR3 DNA: TGTGCCAGCAGTTACGTGGGCATTAGCGGGGGAGTCGGGACCCAGTACTTT

V gene: TRBV28
J gene: TRBJ2-7
clone size: few
D gene: TRBD1
CDR3 protein: CASSPSGTDRSYEQYF
CDR3 DNA: TGTGCCAGCAGCCCCTCCGGGACAGATCGCTCCTACGAGCAGTACTTC

V gene: TRBV20-1
J gene: TRBJ1-1
clone size: few
D gene: NA
CDR3 protein: CSAIRTARRGEAFF
CDR3 DNA: TGCAGTGCTATTCGGACAGCCCGCAGGGGTGAAGCTTTCTTT

V gene: TRBV4-3
J gene: TRBJ1-6
clone size: NA
D gene: NA
CDR3 protein: CASSQEDGGLYSPLHF
CDR3 DNA: TGCGCCAGCAGCCAAGAGGACGGAGGGCTCTATTCACCCCTCCACTTT

V gene: TRBV20-1
J gene: TRBJ2-7
clone size: few
D gene: TRBD1
CDR3 protein: CSARGWTGKSYEQYF
CDR3 DNA: TGCAGTGCTAGAGGTTGGACAGGGAAATCCTACGAGCAGTACTTC

V gene: TRBV29-1
J gene: TRBJ2-5
clone size: few
D gene: NA
CDR3 protein: CSVVSGRVETQYF
CDR3 DNA: TGCAGCGTTGTGTCAGGTCGCGTGGAGACCCAGTACTTC

V gene: TRBV28
J gene: TRBJ1-6
clone size: NA
D gene: NA
CDR3 protein: CASSPTRENSPLHF
CDR3 DNA: TGTGCCAGCAGCCCTACCCGGGAAAATTCACCCCTCCACTTT

V gene: TRBV5-1
J gene: TRBJ2-5
clone size: NA
D gene: NA
CDR3 protein: CASSLISVGETQYF
CDR3 DNA: TGCGCCAGCAGCTTGATCTCGGTTGGGGAGACCCAGTACTTC

V gene: TRBV25-1
J gene: TRBJ2-2
clone size: few
D gene: NA
CDR3 protein: CASSERTKVRTGELFF
CDR3 DNA: TGTGCCAGCAGTGAACGGACGAAGGTACGGACCGGGGAGCTGTTTTTT

V gene: TRBV9
J gene: TRBJ2-6
clone size: NA
D gene: NA
CDR3 protein: CASSVDRVNSGANVLTF
CDR3 DNA: TGTGCCAGCAGCGTAGATCGAGTCAACTCTGGGGCCAACGTCCTGACTTTC

V gene: TRBV29-1
J gene: TRBJ2-5
clone size: few
D gene: NA
CDR3 protein: CSVETGWYQETQYF
CDR3 DNA: TGCAGCGTTGAAACAGGGTGGTACCAAGAGACCCAGTACTTC

V gene: TRBV12-3/TRBV12-4
J gene: TRBJ1-1
clone size: many
D gene: TRBD1
CDR3 protein: CASSPTGGGTEAFF
CDR3 DNA: TGTGCCAGCAGTCCGACAGGGGGCGGGACTGAAGCTTTCTTT

V gene: TRBV6-5
J gene: TRBJ2-1
clone size: NA
D gene: TRBD2
CDR3 protein: CASSLRTSGSYNEQFF
CDR3 DNA: TGTGCCAGCAGTTTACGGACTAGCGGGAGTTACAATGAGCAGTTCTTC

V gene: TRBV20-1
J gene: TRBJ2-7
clone size: few
D gene: TRBD1
CDR3 protein: CSAREGQATYEQYF
CDR3 DNA: TGCAGTGCTAGAGAGGGACAGGCGACCTACGAGCAGTACTTC

V gene: TRBV3-1
J gene: TRBJ1-4
clone size: NA
D gene: NA
CDR3 protein: CASSQGRSKNEKLFF
CDR3 DNA: TGTGCCAGCAGCCAAGGGCGAAGTAAGAATGAAAAACTGTTTTTT

V gene: TRBV27
J gene: TRBJ1-4
clone size: few
D gene: NA
CDR3 protein: CASSWARGEKLFF
CDR3 DNA: TGTGCCAGCAGTTGGGCACGAGGGGAAAAACTGTTTTTT

V gene: TRBV28
J gene: TRBJ1-2
clone size: NA
D gene: TRBD1
CDR3 protein: CASSLSRTGVDTF
CDR3 DNA: TGTGCCAGCAGTTTATCCCGGACAGGGGTTGACACCTTC

V gene: TRBV2
J gene: TRBJ1-5
clone size: NA
D gene: TRBD1
CDR3 protein: CASSSGTASNQPQHF
CDR3 DNA: TGTGCCAGCAGTTCCGGGACAGCCAGCAATCAGCCCCAGCATTTT

V gene: TRBV6-2/TRBV6-3
J gene: TRBJ2-1
clone size: NA
D gene: TRBD1
CDR3 protein: CASSYSTRTGMNYNEQFF
CDR3 DNA: TGTGCCAGCAGTTACTCCACGCGGACAGGGATGAACTACAATGAGCAGTTCTTC

V gene: TRBV27
J gene: TRBJ1-4
clone size: many
D gene: NA
CDR3 protein: CASSRGEKLFF
CDR3 DNA: TGTGCCAGCAGTAGAGGTGAAAAACTGTTTTTT

V gene: TRBV4-3
J gene: TRBJ2-1
clone size: few
D gene: NA
CDR3 protein: CASSQDWDAPYDEQFF
CDR3 DNA: TGCGCCAGCAGCCAAGATTGGGACGCCCCCTATGATGAGCAGTTCTTC

V gene: TRBV20-1
J gene: TRBJ2-7
clone size: few
D gene: NA
CDR3 protein: CSARPDSSYEQYF
CDR3 DNA: TGCAGTGCTAGGCCGGACAGCTCCTACGAGCAGTACTTC

V gene: TRBV5-1
J gene: TRBJ2-5
clone size: many
D gene: TRBD1
CDR3 protein: CASSESTGGETQYF
CDR3 DNA: TGCGCCAGCAGCGAATCCACAGGGGGAGAGACCCAGTACTTC

V gene: TRBV6-2/TRBV6-3
J gene: TRBJ2-7
clone size: few
D gene: TRBD2
CDR3 protein: CASSSPRAGGYEQYF
CDR3 DNA: TGTGCCAGCAGTTCCCCAAGAGCGGGAGGTTACGAGCAGTACTTC

V gene: TRBV20-1
J gene: TRBJ1-2
clone size: NA
D gene: NA
CDR3 protein: CSARDSGAVGYTF
CDR3 DNA: TGCAGTGCTAGAGATTCAGGGGCGGTCGGCTACACCTTC

V gene: TRBV5-1
J gene: TRBJ2-5
clone size: NA
D gene: TRBD1
CDR3 protein: CASSLDRGTSRETQYF
CDR3 DNA: TGCGCCAGCAGCTTGGACAGGGGGACCTCCCGTGAGACCCAGTACTTC

V gene: TRBV12-5
J gene: TRBJ2-1
clone size: few
D gene: NA
CDR3 protein: CASGLQGGGEQFF
CDR3 DNA: TGTGCTAGTGGTTTGCAAGGAGGGGGTGAGCAGTTCTTC

V gene: TRBV11-3
J gene: TRBJ2-1
clone size: few
D gene: NA
CDR3 protein: CASSGSGPSSYNEQFF
CDR3 DNA: TGTGCCAGCAGCGGATCTGGGCCGAGCTCCTACAATGAGCAGTTCTTC

V gene: TRBV12-3/TRBV12-4
J gene: TRBJ2-5
clone size: NA
D gene: TRBD2
CDR3 protein: CASSFRAGANQETQYF
CDR3 DNA: TGTGCCAGCAGTTTTCGCGCGGGAGCTAATCAAGAGACCCAGTACTTC

V gene: TRBV27
J gene: TRBJ2-3
clone size: NA
D gene: NA
CDR3 protein: CASRSSLTPFTDTQYF
CDR3 DNA: TGTGCCAGCCGAAGTAGTTTGACCCCTTTCACAGATACGCAGTATTTT

V gene: TRBV3-1
J gene: TRBJ2-7
clone size: NA
D gene: TRBD1
CDR3 protein: CASSPHRGRSYEQYF
CDR3 DNA: TGTGCCAGCAGCCCCCACAGGGGTCGCTCCTACGAGCAGTACTTC

V gene: TRBV10-3
J gene: TRBJ2-5
clone size: NA
D gene: TRBD1
CDR3 protein: CAITAPGTVETQYF
CDR3 DNA: TGTGCCATCACCGCGCCGGGGACAGTAGAGACCCAGTACTTC

V gene: TRBV10-2
J gene: TRBJ1-3
clone size: few
D gene: NA
CDR3 protein: CASSEAGGTGNTIYF
CDR3 DNA: TGCGCCAGCAGTGAGGCAGGAGGGACTGGAAACACCATATATTTT